The 9 T cell receptor beta chains below were found in one sample sequenced in a study of Tregs in tolerant kidney transplant recipients. Clones were read by immunoSEQ multiplex PCR, and TCRdb kept only the in-frame ones, dropping some. The sample carries tens of thousands of clones, around 90% recorded once. The sequenced sample consisted of CD8+ T cells from blood. The receptors come from a human donor in good health.

This chain connects TRBV10-3 to TRBJ2-3; 9 nucleotides align to TRBD2. Germline CDR1 and CDR2: ENHRY and SYGVKD. This CDR3 is 16 amino acids long. After removal of 2 bases from V and 4 bases from J, the junction contained 7 bases not matched to a gene. The CDR3 loop is CAISEGGGRAADTQYF. The CDR3 nucleotides are TGTGCCATCAGTGAGGGTGGCGGGAGGGCCGCAGATACGCAGTATTTT.

The V gene is TRBV4-1, the J gene TRBJ1-1, with TRBD1 matching over 10 bases. Germline lookup yields CDR1 MGHRA and CDR2 YSYEKL. V trimming: 4 bases; J trimming: 6 bases; junction bases outside the gene matches: 11. The CDR3 contains 16 residues. The CDR3 DNA reads TGCGCCAGCAGCCTCCAGGGGACAGGGGATCTATCTGAAGCTTTCTTT. Its translation is CASSLQGTGDLSEAFF.

The chain uses TRBV7-9 and TRBJ2-2; D is perhaps TRBD1 (8 bases). V was shortened by 5 bases and J by 6 bases, with 16 bases between the two germline ends. The germline CDR1 and CDR2 sequences are SEHNR and FQNEAQ (reference sequence). This CDR3 is 15 amino acids long. CDR3 in amino acids: CASSPRTGRAGELFF. The DNA of the CDR3 is TGTGCCAGCAGCCCACGGACAGGGAGGGCCGGGGAGCTGTTTTTT. Based on the CDR3 plus reference TRBV7-9 and TRBJ2-2, the full variable domain is DTGVSQNPRHKITKRGQNVTFRCDPISEHNRLYWYRQTLGQGPEFLTYFQNEAQLEKSRLLSDRFSAERPKGSFSTLEIQRTEQGDSAMYLCASSPRTGRAGELFFGEGSRLTVL.

V usage is TRBV18 and J usage is TRBJ1-2; D remains ambiguous. Trimming shortened V by 2 bases and J by 6 bases, and 7 bases separated the two germline ends. The germline CDR1 and CDR2 sequences are KGHSH and LQKENI. This CDR3 comprises 12 residues. The CDR3 nucleotides read TGTGCCAGCTCACCATCTTCGGATGGCTACACCTTC. Its translation is CASSPSSDGYTF. Using reference TRBV18 and TRBJ1-2 for the parts outside the CDR3, the full variable domain is NAGVMQNPRHLVRRRGQEARLRCSPMKGHSHVYWYRQLPEEGLKFMVYLQKENIIDESGMPKERFSAEFPKEGPSILRIQQVVRGDSAAYFCASSPSSDGYTFGSGTRLTVV.

V usage is TRBV14 and J usage is TRBJ1-1; D call uncertain. In germline, CDR1 is SGHDN, CDR2 FVKESK. The CDR3 sequence is 11 residues long. V dropped 8 bases and J dropped 4 bases, with 8 bases sitting between them. CDR3 coding DNA: TGTGCCAGCTCCTTGGGCACTGAAGCTTTCTTT. Protein product: CASSLGTEAFF.

This chain connects TRBV19 to TRBJ1-5; possible D gene TRBD1, 5 bases. Trimming removed 8 bases from V and 3 bases from J, with 14 bases in between. The CDR3 has 14 amino acids. Germline V CDR1 and CDR2: LNHDA, SQIVND (reference sequence). The CDR3 region is CASRPNRYNQPQHF. In DNA form, the CDR3 reads TGTGCCAGTCGCCCAAACAGGTACAATCAGCCCCAGCATTTT.

The genes are TRBV11-2 and TRBJ2-5, with D possibly matching TRBD1 (6 bases). This CDR3 comprises 16 residues. The ends were cut back, 5 bases at V and 1 base at J, with 17 bases in the middle. Germline CDR1 reads SGHAT; CDR2 reads FQNNGV. CDR3 sequence (DNA): TGTGCCAGCAGCCTACCCGGGATGGGGGCCCAAGAGACCCAGTACTTC. Translation: CASSLPGMGAQETQYF.

This chain connects TRBV27 to TRBJ1-4; no clear D gene. Per the germline V gene, CDR1 is MNHEY and CDR2 is SMNVEV (reference sequence). The ends were cut back, 3 bases at V and 5 bases at J, with 7 bases in the middle. There are 13 residues in the CDR3. The chain's CDR3 is CASSFFVNEKLFF. DNA for the CDR3: TGTGCCAGCAGTTTCTTTGTAAATGAAAAACTGTTTTTT.

This rearrangement joins TRBV6-1 to TRBJ2-6, with 7 bases lining up with TRBD2. The CDR3 is made up of 16 amino acids. The ends lost 1 base at V and 3 bases at J; junction bases unmatched: 3. The germline gives CDR1 MNHNS, CDR2 SASEGT. The DNA for the CDR3 is TGTGCCAGCAGTGAAGGGGGAGGGGATGGGGCCAACGTCCTGACTTTC. This codes for CASSEGGGDGANVLTF.